What follows is one T cell receptor beta chain and its context. After removal of 6 bases from V and 2 bases from J, the junction contained 6 bases not matched to a gene. The CDR3 is made up of 14 amino acids. From germline, CDR1 is MNHEY and CDR2 SMNVEV (reference sequence). Primers for the PCR totalled 60 Vbeta and 13 Jbeta. Assay: immunoSEQ multiplex PCR; the TCRdb copy retains only in-frame clones and omits some. In the table there are tens of thousands of clones, over 65% of which are singletons. The data derive from a study of cytomegalovirus exposure and HLA in healthy donors. V gene TRBV27 combines with J gene TRBJ2-7; 8 nucleotides agree with TRBD1. The origin of this receptor is a woman in her thirties or forties in good health and CMV-seropositive. The sample taken for sequencing was PBMCs. The chain's CDR3 is CASSLGQGAYEQYF. The CDR3 nucleotides are TGTGCCAGCAGCCTAGGACAGGGCGCCTACGAGCAGTACTTC.